The rows below give T cell receptor beta chains drawn from one sample of a study of OX40 agonist ivuxolimab in advanced cancers. The assay was immunoSEQ multiplex PCR, and TCRdb's table has in-frame clones only and misses some. The sample records 70,000 to 100,000 clones, 70% to 90% being singletons. The starting material was CD4+ or CD8+ T cells sorted from blood, obtained in a trial of the OX40 agonist ivuxolimab. These receptors were taken from an adult with an advanced solid tumor such as melanoma, head and neck, liver or kidney cancer. Both conserved end residues are part of each CDR3. D genes are given only for firm matches. Clone sizes are given selectively: once, few, many, or a class where the clone is expanded.

D: TRBD2
J: TRBJ2-1
V: TRBV6-4
size: .
CDR3: CASSKLAGAYNEQFF
DNA: TGTGCCAGCAGCAAACTAGCGGGAGCCTACAATGAGCAGTTCTTC

D: .
J: TRBJ2-4
V: TRBV4-1
size: .
CDR3: CASRGARDSLAKNIQYF
DNA: TGCGCCAGCCGTGGGGCCAGAGACAGTCTAGCCAAAAACATTCAGTACTTC

D: TRBD1
J: TRBJ2-7
V: TRBV18
size: .
CDR3: CASSPAGQGAHEQYF
DNA: TGTGCCAGCTCACCAGCGGGACAGGGGGCCCACGAGCAGTACTTC

D: TRBD2
J: TRBJ2-3
V: TRBV4-1
size: once
CDR3: CASSQEAGTSGRAHTDTQYF
DNA: TGCGCCAGCAGCCAAGAGGCAGGGACTAGCGGGAGGGCCCACACAGATACGCAGTATTTT

D: TRBD1
J: TRBJ1-4
V: TRBV14
size: .
CDR3: CASSRQGPGEKLFF
DNA: TGTGCCAGCAGCCGACAGGGTCCTGGTGAAAAACTGTTTTTT

D: TRBD1
J: TRBJ1-5
V: TRBV18
size: once
CDR3: CASSPSDRVGQPQHF
DNA: TGTGCCAGCTCACCCTCGGACAGGGTCGGTCAGCCCCAGCATTTT

D: TRBD2
J: TRBJ2-1
V: TRBV10-3
size: .
CDR3: CAITDREGAYNEQFF
DNA: TGTGCCATCACCGATCGGGAGGGCGCCTACAATGAGCAGTTCTTC

D: TRBD2
J: TRBJ2-5
V: TRBV7-3
size: .
CDR3: CASSSHGGQETQYF
DNA: TGTGCCAGCAGCTCCCACGGGGGGCAAGAGACCCAGTACTTC

D: TRBD1
J: TRBJ2-7
V: TRBV5-1
size: .
CDR3: CASSLPGQGIHEQYF
DNA: TGCGCCAGCAGCCTACCGGGACAGGGGATCCACGAGCAGTACTTC

D: .
J: TRBJ1-5
V: TRBV6-5
size: .
CDR3: CASRTGNQPQHF
DNA: TGTGCCAGCAGGACAGGTAATCAGCCCCAGCATTTT

D: .
J: TRBJ2-7
V: TRBV20-1
size: .
CDR3: CSTGHYNEQYF
DNA: TGCAGTACGGGACATTACAACGAGCAGTACTTC

D: .
J: TRBJ2-1
V: TRBV11-3
size: .
CDR3: CASSLAHSQNEQFF
DNA: TGTGCCAGCAGCTTAGCACACAGCCAAAATGAGCAGTTCTTC

D: .
J: TRBJ1-2
V: TRBV29-1
size: .
CDR3: CSVDDSGAGGYTF
DNA: TGCAGCGTTGATGACTCGGGGGCGGGTGGCTACACCTTC

D: TRBD1
J: TRBJ2-7
V: TRBV6-5
size: .
CDR3: CASSLGTGGPYEQYF
DNA: TGTGCCAGCAGTCTGGGGACAGGGGGGCCCTACGAGCAGTACTTC

D: .
J: TRBJ2-1
V: TRBV7-2
size: once
CDR3: CASSLLSGTEGEQFF
DNA: TGTGCCAGCAGCTTATTGTCCGGGACCGAGGGTGAGCAGTTCTTC

D: TRBD2
J: TRBJ2-1
V: TRBV28
size: once
CDR3: CASTTIAGRYNEQFF
DNA: TGTGCCAGCACCACTATAGCGGGACGTTACAATGAGCAGTTCTTC

D: TRBD2
J: TRBJ2-6
V: TRBV28
size: .
CDR3: CASMVGGVSSGANVLTF
DNA: TGTGCCAGCATGGTCGGGGGGGTGTCCTCTGGGGCCAACGTCCTGACTTTC

D: .
J: TRBJ2-7
V: TRBV11-3
size: .
CDR3: CASSLESGHSYEQYF
DNA: TGTGCCAGCAGCTTAGAGTCCGGACATTCGTACGAGCAGTACTTC

D: .
J: TRBJ2-3
V: TRBV9
size: .
CDR3: CASSAYGGADTQYF
DNA: TGTGCCAGCAGCGCGTATGGTGGGGCAGATACGCAGTATTTT

D: .
J: TRBJ2-1
V: TRBV10-3
size: .
CDR3: CAISESGRTGNEQFF
DNA: TGTGCCATCAGTGAGTCAGGGAGGACGGGAAATGAGCAGTTCTTC

D: .
J: TRBJ1-5
V: TRBV28
size: .
CDR3: CASSFSPGRSQPQHF
DNA: TGTGCCAGCAGTTTTAGTCCAGGCCGTTCCCAGCCCCAGCATTTT

D: .
J: TRBJ1-3
V: TRBV7-9
size: .
CDR3: CASSWEAVSGNTIYF
DNA: TGTGCCAGCAGCTGGGAGGCGGTCTCTGGAAACACCATATATTTT

D: .
J: TRBJ1-4
V: TRBV6-6
size: .
CDR3: CASSYIRDVKEKLFF
DNA: TGTGCCAGCAGTTATATTAGGGACGTAAAGGAAAAACTGTTTTTT

D: .
J: TRBJ2-3
V: TRBV5-6
size: once
CDR3: CASSLRADTQYF
DNA: TGTGCCAGCAGCTTGCGCGCAGATACGCAGTATTTT

D: .
J: TRBJ1-1
V: TRBV9
size: .
CDR3: CASSATEMEAFF
DNA: TGTGCCAGCAGCGCCACAGAGATGGAAGCTTTCTTT

D: TRBD2
J: TRBJ2-3
V: TRBV30
size: once
CDR3: CAWSVGPWLAGTDTQYF
DNA: TGTGCCTGGAGTGTAGGTCCGTGGCTAGCGGGCACAGATACGCAGTATTTT

D: .
J: TRBJ1-1
V: TRBV11-3
size: .
CDR3: CASTYVGLANTEAFF
DNA: TGTGCCAGCACATACGTAGGATTGGCGAACACTGAAGCTTTCTTT

D: TRBD1
J: TRBJ1-2
V: TRBV7-9
size: .
CDR3: CASSSTTGGVNGYTF
DNA: TGTGCCAGCAGCTCAACCACAGGGGGCGTAAATGGCTACACCTTC

D: .
J: TRBJ1-1
V: TRBV2
size: once
CDR3: CASSEWVGGMNTEAFF
DNA: TGTGCCAGCAGTGAATGGGTTGGGGGTATGAACACTGAAGCTTTCTTT

D: .
J: TRBJ2-3
V: TRBV28
size: .
CDR3: CASTSDTQYF
DNA: TGTGCCAGCACCTCAGATACGCAGTATTTT

D: .
J: TRBJ2-3
V: TRBV6-5
size: .
CDR3: CASSYLGGTDTQYF
DNA: TGTGCCAGCAGTTACCTCGGGGGCACAGATACGCAGTATTTT

D: .
J: TRBJ2-7
V: TRBV11-3
size: .
CDR3: CASTLGLGASGEQYF
DNA: TGTGCCAGCACCCTTGGGCTCGGGGCCTCCGGCGAGCAGTACTTC

D: TRBD2
J: TRBJ2-1
V: TRBV6-5
size: .
CDR3: CASGWGGSYNEQFF
DNA: TGTGCCAGCGGCTGGGGGGGCTCCTACAATGAGCAGTTCTTC

D: TRBD1
J: TRBJ2-7
V: TRBV7-3
size: .
CDR3: CASSTDRGREQYF
DNA: TGTGCCAGCAGCACGGACAGGGGGCGCGAGCAGTACTTC

D: .
J: TRBJ1-6
V: TRBV10-2
size: .
CDR3: CASKRDLNSPLHF
DNA: TGCGCCAGCAAAAGGGACCTTAATTCACCCCTCCACTTT

D: .
J: TRBJ2-7
V: TRBV5-4
size: .
CDR3: CASSLAGFEQYF
DNA: TGTGCCAGCAGCTTGGCGGGGTTCGAGCAGTACTTC

D: .
J: TRBJ1-2
V: TRBV5-1
size: .
CDR3: CASSLGAQGNGYTF
DNA: TGCGCCAGCAGCTTGGGGGCGCAGGGGAATGGCTACACCTTC

D: .
J: TRBJ2-3
V: TRBV25-1
size: medium-sized
CDR3: CASSSQGDTQYF
DNA: TGTGCCAGCAGTAGCCAGGGTGATACGCAGTATTTT

D: .
J: TRBJ2-7
V: TRBV9
size: once
CDR3: CASSVMGEFSYEQYF
DNA: TGTGCCAGCAGCGTAATGGGGGAGTTTAGCTACGAGCAGTACTTC

D: .
J: TRBJ2-1
V: TRBV6-6
size: .
CDR3: CASSHGLSSEQFF
DNA: TGTGCCAGCAGTCATGGTCTTAGCAGCGAGCAGTTCTTC

D: .
J: TRBJ2-7
V: TRBV6-1
size: .
CDR3: CAISEALVTYEQYF
DNA: TGTGCCATCAGTGAAGCGCTAGTAACCTACGAGCAGTACTTC

D: TRBD1
J: TRBJ2-7
V: TRBV6-1
size: .
CDR3: CASRQEVGQGEQYF
DNA: TGTGCCAGCAGACAAGAAGTCGGACAGGGCGAGCAGTACTTC

D: .
J: TRBJ1-2
V: TRBV7-9
size: .
CDR3: CASSLPARKFANYGYTF
DNA: TGTGCCAGCAGCCTTCCGGCCAGGAAATTTGCTAACTATGGCTACACCTTC

D: TRBD2
J: TRBJ2-1
V: TRBV5-4
size: .
CDR3: CASSLAGASQFF
DNA: TGTGCCAGCAGCTTAGCGGGAGCCTCGCAGTTCTTC

D: .
J: TRBJ2-2
V: TRBV7-9
size: .
CDR3: CASSLMDTGELFF
DNA: TGTGCCAGCAGCTTAATGGACACCGGGGAGCTGTTTTTT

D: TRBD1
J: TRBJ2-7
V: TRBV15
size: .
CDR3: CATSPDRVDYEQYF
DNA: TGTGCCACCAGTCCGGACAGGGTGGACTACGAGCAGTACTTC

D: .
J: TRBJ1-2
V: TRBV6-5
size: .
CDR3: CASSLDDPRQGYGYTF
DNA: TGTGCCAGCAGTTTAGATGACCCGAGGCAGGGCTATGGCTACACCTTC

D: TRBD1
J: TRBJ2-3
V: TRBV6-4
size: .
CDR3: CASSDSSGGVDTQYF
DNA: TGTGCCAGCAGTGACTCATCAGGGGGCGTTGATACGCAGTATTTT

D: .
J: TRBJ1-1
V: TRBV11-2
size: once
CDR3: CASSLETGAEAFF
DNA: TGTGCCAGCAGCTTAGAAACAGGAGCTGAAGCTTTCTTT

D: TRBD1
J: TRBJ1-2
V: TRBV7-8
size: .
CDR3: CASSPTPRPDRDNGYTF
DNA: TGTGCCAGCAGCCCAACCCCAAGACCGGACAGGGATAATGGCTACACCTTC

D: TRBD1
J: TRBJ2-7
V: TRBV29-1
size: .
CDR3: CSVQGGGYEQYF
DNA: TGCAGCGTTCAAGGGGGCGGCTACGAGCAGTACTTC

D: TRBD2
J: TRBJ2-7
V: TRBV15
size: .
CDR3: CATSSVSGTSGSFVYEQYF
DNA: TGTGCCACCAGCAGTGTATCCGGGACTAGCGGGAGTTTCGTCTACGAGCAGTACTTC